This T cell receptor beta chain was sequenced in a study of regulatory T cells in long-lasting Graves disease (dated by TCRdb to the early 2020s). About the full investigation: Patients with newly diagnosed Graves' disease had been on antithyroid drugs for under 3 months. The study was conducted in China and was registered as a clinical trial. TCR sequencing covered some 13 persistent and around 20 newly diagnosed Graves' disease patients, 33 samples in total. This study used TCR sequencing and RNA sequencing of peripheral blood to compare persistent Graves' disease patients against newly diagnosed Graves' disease patients. On the study overall, not on this receptor specifically: Persistent patients shared more public clonotypes among themselves (2,741) than newly diagnosed patients did (about 970). The small sample size was acknowledged by the authors as a limitation that may reduce accuracy. Only the TCR beta chain was sequenced and analyzed. The study examined only peripheral blood because the primary lesion, thyroid tissue, could not be accessed. Preferential use of TRBV28, TRBJ1-2 and TRBJ2-5 was observed in persistent disease, whereas TRBV20-1 and TRBJ2-1 were favored in newly diagnosed disease. Compared with newly diagnosed patients, persistent Graves' disease patients had lower TCR Shannon entropy and fewer highly expanded clones, which suggests clonal expansion.

To prepare the library, multiplex PCR was applied. Sequencing instrument: Illumina HiSeq 4000. TCR beta libraries were built with iRepertoire HTBI primers and Arm-PCR amplification of CDR3 regions. Before sequencing, the PCR products underwent gel purification. As for how the authors treated the data: Gene usage analysis of CDR3 amino acid clonotypes relied on the 55 to 80 TRBV and around 14 TRBJ segments identified across samples. COPE and FqMerger were used to merge filtered high-quality paired reads into contigs. BLAST was used to align contigs to IMGT TRBV, TRBD and TRBJ reference genes, and CDR3 was defined according to IMGT. Any clonotype with a frequency above 0.1% was classified as a highly expanded clone. Repertoire diversity was measured by Shannon entropy, and V-J evenness by the Gini coefficient. A clonotype found in more than one individual was treated as public. TCRdb reran the public reads through fastp at Q25 and MiXCR, keeping productive beta chains. Records with the same CDR3 protein are collapsed into one entry carrying the most frequent genes and DNA. The V and J calls were not made by the authors but by TCRdb's processing. Within this sample are around 420,000 distinct CDR3 sequences, with approximately 16% of them counted one time only. The ten largest make up around 7.6% of the sample.

Sample time point, as interpreted from the label and publication: newly diagnosed GD, antithyroid drugs for less than 3 months. For both TCR sequencing and RNA sequencing, RNA was extracted from PBMCs using TRIzol. The diagnosis of Graves' disease followed American Thyroid Association guidelines. Patients for the study were recruited at an endocrinology department in Xi'an, China. Each patient gave approximately 9 milliliters of peripheral blood, collected in an EDTA anticoagulant tube. PBMCs were isolated by Ficoll Paque Plus density gradient separation without further T cell sorting. An Agilent 2100 Bioanalyzer and agarose gel were used to check RNA quality, and a NanoDrop 2000 was used to measure RNA concentration. In its sample, this clonotype was seen many times. The target of this receptor is not known. No base-level quality is on record; no much larger clone is a single base apart. From the germline V gene (reference sequence), CDR1 is MNHEY and CDR2 is SMNVEV. The CDR3 covers 16 residues, taking in both the cysteine and the phenylalanine. CDR3 DNA is the only sequence kept; it has 48 bases, read in frame from the first base. V and J are truncated by 3 bases and 0 bases respectively, leaving an intervening sequence of 15 bases.

These same data were also listed under a study on T cells in Graves' hyperthyroidism and ophthalmopathy. The second source states: Graves' hyperthyroidism was defined as stable when no progression to ophthalmopathy occurred over 18 months of follow-up. Hyperthyroidism patients were newly diagnosed, had a disease duration of under 2 months, and were aged 18 to 65 years. The study excluded patients with uncontrolled infections, other autoimmune diseases, pregnancy or lactation. Diagnoses were established on the basis of clinical symptoms, serum thyroxine and TRAb, thyroid ultrasound, and orbital computed tomography. The TCR CDR3 was subjected to a first round of RT-PCR using the HTBI primer set and the Qiagen OneStep RT-PCR kit. Most expanded thyroid clonotypes (frequency above 0.001) were also detected in blood, suggesting blood repertoires may reflect thyroid immune responses. Ophthalmopathy was separated from stable hyperthyroidism by a 13 V-J signature model, with around 88% sensitivity and roughly 84% specificity obtained in cross-validation and 80%/75% obtained in testing. In validation, progression to ophthalmopathy was predicted by the model with more than 65% sensitivity and roughly 76% specificity, a median of approximately 7.1 months before onset. A discovery cohort of about 100 patients, approximately 45 with Graves' ophthalmopathy and roughly 59 with stable Graves' hyperthyroidism, was used to find distinguishing TCR V-J signatures. Whether ophthalmopathy could be predicted prospectively was tested in an independent validation cohort made up of roughly 19 hyperthyroidism patients plus 17 patients who later progressed to ophthalmopathy. The roughly 100 discovery patients were randomly divided into training and test sets at a 7:3 ratio. Thyroid tissue and blood T-cell repertoires from over 5 Graves' hyperthyroidism patients were also compared in the study. After sampling, hyperthyroidism patients received methimazole starting at 30 mg daily, and ophthalmopathy patients received high-dose intravenous methylprednisolone. Libraries were constructed in a second round of multiplex PCR, after which size selection and purification were performed. Paired-end sequencing of the libraries was performed with 100 bp reads on an Illumina HiSeq2000. SOAPnuke was used to process the raw data, with reads discarded if the reads contained adapters or uncalled bases, had a mean Phred below 15, or lacked an exact constant-primer or identifier match. High-quality paired reads were merged using COPE v1.2.5, and each unique nucleotide sequence was defined as a clonotype. MiTCR v1.1 was used to align the clonotypes against IMGT TRBV, TRBD and TRBJ reference segments. Analysis was restricted to V-J combinations with a frequency above 0.0001, which covered 98% to 99.2% of repertoires. A TCS score was defined as the ratio of F50 (clonal expansion) to E x V (chaos), with BLOSUM62-based TCRdist applied between CDR3 peptides within each V-J. Welch's t-statistics and random forest reduced 500 to 550 V-J features to 13, which were used in a naive Bayes classifier (R e1071). No statistical method was used to fix the sample size in advance, and group allocation was not hidden from the investigators. According to the paper, TCR Vbeta CDR3 sequencing was carried out on approximately 140 peripheral blood samples, which came from 40 to 45 ophthalmopathy, 80 or so hyperthyroidism and about 17 progressor patients.

The clonotype originates from a woman aged 35 to 49 with Graves disease. Donor details come from another sample of the same person, matched by shared clones. The chain is made from TRBV27 and TRBJ2-7; tentative D gene TRBD2, with 6 bases matching. The starting material was peripheral blood mononuclear cells (PBMCs), obtained at new diagnosis, from a patient treated with antithyroid drugs. The bases read TGTGCCAGCAGTTTGGGGGGAGCGCCAAGCTCCTACGAGCAGTACTTC. This translates into CASSLGGAPSSYEQYF.